The rows below give T cell receptor beta chains drawn from one sample of a study of T cell repertoires in cytomegalovirus infection. TCRdb re-analysed the reads in MiXCR, keeping a single row per CDR3 protein. The sample holds roughly 500,000 distinct CDR3 sequences, about 15% seen once. Sequenced sample: CD8+ T cells from PBMCs. These receptors were collected from a human donor in good health (CMV status not recorded). Some clones in this sample may be carry-over from other donors' samples. Both conserved end residues are part of each CDR3. Each record gives: clone size, D gene, V gene, J gene, CDR3 DNA, CDR3 protein. D genes are given only for firm matches. Expanded clones get a size class; other rows say once, few or many, or leave the size out.

size: many; D: .; V: TRBV7-8; J: TRBJ2-5; DNA: TGTGCCAGCAGCTTCCACGGAATCAAAGAGACCCAGTACTTC; CDR3: CASSFHGIKETQYF
size: .; D: TRBD1; V: TRBV6-5; J: TRBJ1-1; DNA: TGTGCCAGCAGTTACTCGATCTCAGGGGGCACTGAAGCTTTCTTT; CDR3: CASSYSISGGTEAFF
size: many; D: .; V: TRBV12-5; J: TRBJ1-1; DNA: TGTGCTAGTGGCCTCGGAGTCGGGACTGAAGCTTTCTTT; CDR3: CASGLGVGTEAFF
size: many; D: .; V: TRBV12-5; J: TRBJ2-7; DNA: TGTGCTAGTGGACCACACCGCTACGAGCAGTACTTC; CDR3: CASGPHRYEQYF
size: many; D: .; V: TRBV29-1; J: TRBJ1-2; DNA: TGCAGCGTTGTAGGACAGCCCGACAACTATGGCTACACCTTC; CDR3: CSVVGQPDNYGYTF
size: .; D: .; V: TRBV27; J: TRBJ2-3; DNA: TGTGCCAGCAGTCTCGTAGGGGGGGGACGAGGGAGCACAGATACGCAGTATTTT; CDR3: CASSLVGGGRGSTDTQYF
size: many; D: .; V: TRBV7-3; J: TRBJ1-6; DNA: TGTGCCAGCAGGACAGGACCGAATTCACCCCTCCACTTT; CDR3: CASRTGPNSPLHF
size: few; D: TRBD1; V: TRBV27; J: TRBJ2-7; DNA: TGTGCCAGCAGTTTTTCCAGGGGGACCGTCTCCTACGAGCAGTACTTC; CDR3: CASSFSRGTVSYEQYF
size: many; D: .; V: TRBV4-1; J: TRBJ2-1; DNA: TGCGCCAGCAGCCAGGGGAGCTCCTACAATGAGCAGTTCTTC; CDR3: CASSQGSSYNEQFF
size: few; D: TRBD1; V: TRBV25-1; J: TRBJ1-6; DNA: TGTGCCTCCGGACAGGGAGGATCACCCCTCCACTTT; CDR3: CASGQGGSPLHF
size: many; D: .; V: TRBV29-1; J: TRBJ1-2; DNA: TGCAGCGTTGAATGGGGTTTGGTGCCCGGGGCTAACTATGGCTACACCTTC; CDR3: CSVEWGLVPGANYGYTF
size: .; D: .; V: TRBV28; J: TRBJ2-5; DNA: TGTGCCAGCAGTTCTTGGGACTGGCAAGAGACCCAGTACTTC; CDR3: CASSSWDWQETQYF
size: once; D: TRBD2; V: TRBV5-1; J: TRBJ2-1; DNA: TGCGCCAGTAGGACTAGTAATAATGAGCAGTTCTTC; CDR3: CASRTSNNEQFF
size: many; D: .; V: TRBV7-2; J: TRBJ1-4; DNA: TGTGCCAGCAGCCCCCCGGACGGTCCAACTAATGAAAAACTGTTTTTT; CDR3: CASSPPDGPTNEKLFF
size: many; D: .; V: TRBV7-3; J: TRBJ2-7; DNA: TGTGCCAGCAGCTTAAGGAGGATCGACGAGCAGTACTTC; CDR3: CASSLRRIDEQYF
size: .; D: .; V: TRBV28; J: TRBJ2-3; DNA: TGTGCCAGCAGTTACCCCGGGCACCAGTCCACAGATACGCAGTATTTT; CDR3: CASSYPGHQSTDTQYF
size: many; D: .; V: TRBV6-1; J: TRBJ1-5; DNA: TGTGCCAGCAGTGACGCAGGCCGAAATCAGCCCCAGCATTTT; CDR3: CASSDAGRNQPQHF
size: .; D: .; V: TRBV2; J: TRBJ1-2; DNA: TGTGCCAGTAGGTCTACAGAGAAAAACTATGGCTACACCTTC; CDR3: CASRSTEKNYGYTF
size: .; D: TRBD2; V: TRBV3-1; J: TRBJ2-1; DNA: TGTGCCAGCAGCGCTTTGACTAGCGGTAGCTCCTACAATGAGCAGTTCTTC; CDR3: CASSALTSGSSYNEQFF
size: .; D: .; V: TRBV19; J: TRBJ1-4; DNA: TGTGCCAGTAGTAAACGGGGACCCGCAACTAATGAAAAACTGTTTTTT; CDR3: CASSKRGPATNEKLFF
size: .; D: .; V: TRBV6-6; J: TRBJ2-7; DNA: TGTGCCAGCACCTTTGAAAAGCGGTACGAGCAGTACTTC; CDR3: CASTFEKRYEQYF